The entry below gives a single T cell receptor (beta chain) sequence along with its context. What it binds is unknown. The PCR made use of 60 Vbeta and 13 Jbeta primers. Measured with immunoSEQ multiplex PCR; TCRdb has only the in-frame clones, and not every one. The sample table sets out under 200,000 clones. This entry is derived from a study of cytomegalovirus exposure and HLA in healthy donors. Germline V lookup: CDR1 MGHRA, CDR2 YSYEKL. The V end lost 3 bases, the J end lost 3 bases, and 15 bases lay between the germline ends. The CDR3 is 16 amino acids. The study's findings and limits: Prediction of most subjects' HLA-A and HLA-B alleles by TCR beta sequences was reportedly accurate. The only immune exposure information that was available was CMV serostatus. Data from an earlier analysis indicated that most TCR beta V segments were productive either about 87% or about 30% of the time.

This clonotype was obtained from a man younger than 40 in good health and CMV-seronegative. This chain links TRBV4-1 with TRBJ1-5; D possibly corresponds to TRBD1 (5 bases). The sequencing sample was made of PBMCs. CDR3 loop: CASSQEPPGHNQPQHF. CDR3 coding DNA: TGCGCCAGCAGCCAGGAACCCCCCGGACACAATCAGCCCCAGCATTTT.